This record concerns one T cell receptor (beta chain) sequence. The antigen this receptor binds is unknown. The sample holds no much larger clone one base away, and base qualities are not on file. These data originate in a study of T cells in narcolepsy (dated by TCRdb to the late 2010s). General notes on the study: Healthy control donors were enrolled in the study alongside patients who had narcolepsy type 1 or type 2 (NT1, NT2). Autoreactive T cells targeting hypocretin neuron self-antigens (hypocretin, TRIB2) were sought in narcolepsy patients, and TCR Vbeta sequencing was used to track clonotypes in blood and CSF. The paper's findings and limits, for the study overall: Numbers of sequenced blood memory CD4+ clonotypes were comparable, averaging roughly 40,000 in patients and roughly 30,000 in controls. In plots comparing CSF and blood CD4+ T cell clonotypes from the same patient, HCRT-specific and TRIB2-specific autoreactive clonotypes were highlighted. Some blood memory CD4+ repertoires from patients and controls contained no sequences matching autoreactive T cell clones. According to the report, autoreactive clonotypes were detected serially in the blood of the same patients and of different patients, but not in healthy controls.

For TCR Vbeta sequencing, memory CD4+ T cells were sorted ex vivo from the peripheral blood of narcolepsy patients and healthy controls. The library relied on the immunoSEQ multiplex PCR assay. TCRdb mirrors the immuneACCESS table, restricted to in-frame sequences. Some clones are absent from its copies; in checked studies, under half trace to an unresolved V gene, and the reason for the others is unknown. Across this sample there are about 34,000 clones, with more than 75% seen only once. The ten largest clones represent around 2.3% of the sample. V lost 3 bases and J lost 3 bases; the stretch between them is 5 bases long. Looking up the germline V gene yields CDR1 SGHAT and CDR2 FQNNGV. The cysteine opens and the phenylalanine closes a CDR3 of 12 amino acids. The sequence is cut down to CDR3 DNA, 36 bases in frame from base 1.

This TCR came from a human donor with narcolepsy. The sample comprised CD45RA- memory CD4+ T cells from PBMCs. This specimen's cell subset or site label, interpreted: memory T cells sorted ex vivo from peripheral blood. The rearranged chain carries TRBV11-2 and TRBJ1-1, with the identity of the D gene unclear. The DNA is as follows: TGTGCCAGCAGCTTTGAACACACTGAAGCTTTCTTT. Protein translation: CASSFEHTEAFF.